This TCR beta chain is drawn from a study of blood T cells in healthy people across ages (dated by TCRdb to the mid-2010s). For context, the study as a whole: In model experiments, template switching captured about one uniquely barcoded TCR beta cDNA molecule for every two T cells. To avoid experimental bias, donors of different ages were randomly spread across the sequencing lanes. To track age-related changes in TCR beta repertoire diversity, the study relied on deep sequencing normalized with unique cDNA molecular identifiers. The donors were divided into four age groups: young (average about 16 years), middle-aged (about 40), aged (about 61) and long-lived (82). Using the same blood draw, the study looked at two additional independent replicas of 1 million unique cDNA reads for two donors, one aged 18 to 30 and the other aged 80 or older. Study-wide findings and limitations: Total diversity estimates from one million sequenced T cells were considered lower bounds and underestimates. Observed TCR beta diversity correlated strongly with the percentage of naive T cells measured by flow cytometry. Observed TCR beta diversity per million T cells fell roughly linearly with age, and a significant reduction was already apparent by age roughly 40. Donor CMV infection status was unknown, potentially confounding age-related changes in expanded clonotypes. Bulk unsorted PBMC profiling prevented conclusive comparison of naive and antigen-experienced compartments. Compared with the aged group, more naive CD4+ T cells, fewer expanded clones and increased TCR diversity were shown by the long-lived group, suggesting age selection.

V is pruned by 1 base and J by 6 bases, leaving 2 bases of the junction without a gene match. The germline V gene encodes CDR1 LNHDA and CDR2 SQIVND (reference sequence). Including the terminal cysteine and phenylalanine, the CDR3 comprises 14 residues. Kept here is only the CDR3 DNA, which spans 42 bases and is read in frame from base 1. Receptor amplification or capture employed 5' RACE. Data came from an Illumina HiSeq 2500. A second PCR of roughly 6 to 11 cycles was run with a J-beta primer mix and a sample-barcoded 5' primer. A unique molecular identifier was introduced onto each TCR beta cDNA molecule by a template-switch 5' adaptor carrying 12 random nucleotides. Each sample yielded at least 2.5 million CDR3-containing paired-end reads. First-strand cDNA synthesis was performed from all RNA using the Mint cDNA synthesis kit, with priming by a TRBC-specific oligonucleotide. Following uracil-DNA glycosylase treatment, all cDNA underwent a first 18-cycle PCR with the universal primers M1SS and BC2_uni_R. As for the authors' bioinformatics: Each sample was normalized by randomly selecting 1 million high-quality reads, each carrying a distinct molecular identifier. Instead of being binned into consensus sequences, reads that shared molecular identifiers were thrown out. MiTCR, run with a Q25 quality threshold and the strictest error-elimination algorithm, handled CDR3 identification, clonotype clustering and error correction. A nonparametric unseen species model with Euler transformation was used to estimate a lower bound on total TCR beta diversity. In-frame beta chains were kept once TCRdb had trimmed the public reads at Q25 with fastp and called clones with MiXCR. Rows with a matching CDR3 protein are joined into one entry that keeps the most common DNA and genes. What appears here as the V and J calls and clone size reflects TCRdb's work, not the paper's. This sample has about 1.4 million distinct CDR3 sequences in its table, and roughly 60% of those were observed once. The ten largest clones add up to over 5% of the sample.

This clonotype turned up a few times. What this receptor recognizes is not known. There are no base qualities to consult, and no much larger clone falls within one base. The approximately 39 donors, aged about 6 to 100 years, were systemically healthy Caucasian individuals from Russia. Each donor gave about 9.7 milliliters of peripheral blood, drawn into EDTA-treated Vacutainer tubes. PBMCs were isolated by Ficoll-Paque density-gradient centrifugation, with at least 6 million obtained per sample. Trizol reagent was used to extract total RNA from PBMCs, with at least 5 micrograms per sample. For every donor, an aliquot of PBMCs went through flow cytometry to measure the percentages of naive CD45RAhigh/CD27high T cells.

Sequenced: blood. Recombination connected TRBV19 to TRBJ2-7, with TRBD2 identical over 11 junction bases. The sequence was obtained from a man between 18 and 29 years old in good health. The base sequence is TGTGCCAGTAGTATAGGAGGACTAGCGGGCGAGCAGTACTTC. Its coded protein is CASSIGGLAGEQYF.